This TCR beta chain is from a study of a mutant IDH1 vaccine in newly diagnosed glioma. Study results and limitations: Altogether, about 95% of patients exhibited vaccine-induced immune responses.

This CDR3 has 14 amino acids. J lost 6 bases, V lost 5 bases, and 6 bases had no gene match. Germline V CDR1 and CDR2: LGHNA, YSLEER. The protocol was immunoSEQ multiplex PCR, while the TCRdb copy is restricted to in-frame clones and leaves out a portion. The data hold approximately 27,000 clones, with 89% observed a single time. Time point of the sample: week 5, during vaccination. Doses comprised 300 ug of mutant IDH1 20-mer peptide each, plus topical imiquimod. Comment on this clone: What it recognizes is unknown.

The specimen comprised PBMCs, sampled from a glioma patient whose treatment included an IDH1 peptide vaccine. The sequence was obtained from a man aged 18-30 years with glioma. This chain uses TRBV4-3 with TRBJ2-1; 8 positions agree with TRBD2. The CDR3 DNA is TGCGCCAGCAGCTTTTCCGGGACTAGCAATGAGCAGTTCTTC. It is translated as CASSFSGTSNEQFF.